What follows are 20 T cell receptor beta chains derived from one specimen sequenced in a study of tumor-infiltrating lymphocytes in localized non-small cell lung cancer. TCRdb's copy holds only in-frame clones and misses some; the assay was immunoSEQ multiplex PCR. Of roughly 9,900 clones listed, approximately 64% are singletons. Sequences were obtained from lung tumor tissue. These receptors all stem from a human donor with non-small cell lung cancer.

The chain is built from TRBV29-1 and TRBJ1-2; D unclear. CDR1 and CDR2 (germline): SQVTM, ANQGSEA. This CDR3 has 12 residues. The ends were cut back, 2 bases at V and 4 bases at J, with 8 bases in the middle. The CDR3 DNA is TGCAGCGTTGAAATGTCCAGCTATGGCTACACCTTC. Translated, it gives CSVEMSSYGYTF.

The V call is TRBV5-6, the J call TRBJ2-5; D might be TRBD2 (7 bases). The CDR3 runs 17 residues. Trimming left V 3 bases short and J 3 bases short, with 21 bases between. Germline lookup yields CDR1 SGHDT and CDR2 YYEEEE. The CDR3 DNA follows: TGTGCCAGCAGCTCATCAAGGACTAGTTGGACAGAAGAGACCCAGTACTTC. This sequence encodes CASSSSRTSWTEETQYF.

This clone was detected a few times. This chain uses TRBV6-6 with TRBJ1-3, with unresolved D. In germline, CDR1 is MNHNY, CDR2 SVGAGI (reference sequence). This CDR3 comprises 14 residues. V lost 3 bases to trimming and J lost 4 bases, with 10 bases between them. The CDR3 DNA is TGTGCCAGCAGTTATGGAGAGTCCGGAAACACCATATATTTT. It specifies CASSYGESGNTIYF.

The V call is TRBV10-3, the J call TRBJ1-2; 9 nucleotides line up with TRBD1. J gave up 8 bases and V 2 bases, and 15 bases lay outside the gene matches. The germline CDR1 and CDR2 sequences are ENHRY and SYGVKD. CDR3 length equals 17 residues. The CDR3 protein is CAISEPRTGDISGGYTF. The CDR3 DNA is TGTGCCATCAGTGAGCCTCGGACAGGGGATATATCAGGAGGCTACACCTTC.

The rearrangement joins TRBV5-6 to TRBJ2-1, with 9 bases aligning to TRBD1. After removal of 4 bases from V and 9 bases from J, the junction contained 11 bases not matched to a gene. This CDR3 contains 15 residues. Germline values: CDR1 SGHDT, CDR2 YYEEEE. CDR3 region: CASSPTGTGRGEQFF. The CDR3 DNA follows: TGTGCCAGCAGCCCCACCGGGACAGGGAGGGGTGAGCAGTTCTTC.

CDR3 DNA sequence: TGTGCCAGCAGTTCCCAACCTAAGACGAACTATGGCTACACCTTC. As protein: CASSSQPKTNYGYTF. The V call is TRBV6-5, the J call TRBJ1-2; D is unclear. CDR3 length: 15 residues. CDR1 and CDR2 from the germline V gene are MNHEY and SVGAGI. The ends were cut back, 4 bases at V and 2 bases at J, with 14 bases in the middle.

By sample fraction, this clone is medium-sized. The chain is built from TRBV19 and TRBJ1-5, with D hard to call. The CDR3 loop spans 14 amino acids. The germline gives CDR1 LNHDA, CDR2 SQIVND (reference sequence). Trimming stripped 6 bases from V and 3 bases from J, with 12 bases between. CDR3: CASSPTAANQPQHF. DNA of the CDR3: TGTGCCAGTAGCCCTACAGCAGCCAATCAGCCCCAGCATTTT.

The rearrangement links TRBV5-1 to TRBJ2-7; D gene ambiguous. The CDR3 has 14 residues. CDR1 and CDR2 (germline): SGHRS, YFSETQ. V lost 1 base and J 7 bases, leaving 15 bases between the germline ends. CDR3 DNA: TGCGCCAGCAGCTTGATACCCCGGGTGGGTGAGCAGTACTTC. Translation gives CASSLIPRVGEQYF.

The chain couples TRBV11-3 to TRBJ2-5; 9 nucleotides match TRBD1. CDR1 is SGHNT and CDR2 is YENEEA in the germline V gene. Trimming took 6 bases from V and 5 from J; bases not matched to a gene: 10. This CDR3 region has 15 residues. This CDR3 reads CASSSGTGQGETQYF. CDR3 DNA sequence: TGTGCCAGCAGTTCTGGGACAGGGCAAGGCGAGACCCAGTACTTC.

The genes are TRBV4-3 and TRBJ1-5; possible D gene TRBD1, 5 bases. The CDR3 extends over 13 amino acids. Germline V gives CDR1 LGHNA, CDR2 YSLEER. V dropped 0 bases and J dropped 16 bases, with 16 bases sitting between them. CDR3 protein: CASSQDTGRVKHF. The DNA for the CDR3 is TGCGCCAGCAGCCAAGATACCGGCAGGGTCAAACATTTT.

The gene calls are TRBV25-1 and TRBJ2-3, with TRBD2 as a possible D gene (5 bases). The CDR3 sequence is 16 residues long. The germline V gene encodes CDR1 MGHDK and CDR2 SYGVNS. Trimming removed 3 bases at V and 6 bases at J, with 19 bases between. The CDR3 region is CASSEPSGRRTDTQYF. The DNA of the CDR3 is TGTGCCAGCAGTGAGCCATCTGGGCGGAGGACCGATACGCAGTATTTT.

The rearrangement uses TRBV10-2 and TRBJ1-6; 7 bases map to TRBD1. CDR1 and CDR2 from the germline V gene are WSHSY and SAAADI. The CDR3 spans 15 residues. The V gene end was trimmed by 7 bases and the J gene end by 6 bases; junction bases not matched to a gene: 9. The CDR3 nucleotides read TGCGCCAGCACTCTCGAGACAGGGCGTAATTCACCCCTCCACTTT. Encoded protein: CASTLETGRNSPLHF.

In this sample, this clone turned up a few times. The chain combines TRBV14 with TRBJ2-7; no clear D gene. Trimming took off 3 bases at V and 0 bases at J, with 3 bases between the two ends. Germline V gene sequence: CDR1 SGHDN, CDR2 FVKESK. The CDR3 loop spans 12 amino acids. The CDR3 bases are TGTGCCAGCAGCCACAGCTCCTACGAGCAGTACTTC. It specifies CASSHSSYEQYF.

In its sample, this clone was seen a few times. This sequence joins TRBV5-1 and TRBJ1-1; no firm D call. The CDR3 is 16 residues long. Per the germline V gene, CDR1 is SGHRS and CDR2 is YFSETQ. Trimming stripped 6 bases from V and 0 bases from J, with 18 bases between. CDR3 loop: CASTPTAGDVNTEAFF. In DNA, the CDR3 is TGCGCCAGCACCCCTACGGCGGGAGACGTGAACACTGAAGCTTTCTTT.

The chain joins TRBV11-2 to TRBJ2-7; no reliable D call. Germline V CDR1 and CDR2: SGHAT, FQNNGV. V was cut by 1 base and J by 3 bases, with 7 bases left in between. The CDR3 contains 13 residues. The CDR3 loop is CASSLVQVYEQYF. The CDR3 DNA reads as TGTGCCAGCAGCTTAGTTCAGGTCTACGAGCAGTACTTC.

The chain carries TRBV29-1 and TRBJ2-5; D not certain. Germline assignment: CDR1 SQVTM and CDR2 ANQGSEA. The V end lost 5 bases, the J end lost 0 bases, and 7 bases lay between the germline ends. The CDR3 length is 12 residues. As DNA, the CDR3 is TGCAGCGTTCGCGTCTACCAAGAGACCCAGTACTTC. This codes for CSVRVYQETQYF.

The chain is built from TRBV7-8 and TRBJ2-5; 7 bases agree with TRBD2. Germline V gene lookup returns CDR1 SGHVS and CDR2 FQNEAQ. This CDR3 has 15 residues. After removal of 6 bases from V and 5 bases from J, the junction contained 12 bases not matched to a gene. The CDR3 spells CASSQQRGGRETQYF. DNA of the CDR3: TGTGCCAGCAGTCAGCAACGCGGGGGTCGGGAGACCCAGTACTTC.

The chain combines TRBV5-4 with TRBJ2-7, with no clear D. The ends were cut back, 2 bases at V and 9 bases at J, with 15 bases in the middle. The CDR3 is 13 residues long. Germline CDR1 and CDR2: SGHNT and YYREEE (reference sequence). The CDR3 DNA is TGTGCCAGCAGCTTTGGATCCGACGTCGGGCAGTACTTC. Amino acid sequence: CASSFGSDVGQYF.

This sequence joins TRBV5-1 and TRBJ2-7, with 11 bases fitting TRBD2. Germline CDR1 SGHRS, CDR2 YFSETQ. Trimming cost V 2 bases and J 6 bases; bases outside gene matches: 4. The CDR3 covers 14 residues. The DNA for the CDR3 is TGCGCCAGCAGCTTTCTAGCGGGAGGAGGCGAGCAGTACTTC. Protein sequence: CASSFLAGGGEQYF.

The chain joins TRBV18 to TRBJ2-5; 10 bases line up with TRBD1. With 6 bases clipped from V and 2 bases from J, the junction kept 12 bases outside the gene matches. The CDR3 runs to 17 residues. Germline CDR1 KGHSH, CDR2 LQKENI. CDR3 coding DNA: TGTGCCAGCTCTAGAGAAAGGGACAGGGGCTATCAAGAGACCCAGTACTTC. Translating it yields CASSRERDRGYQETQYF.